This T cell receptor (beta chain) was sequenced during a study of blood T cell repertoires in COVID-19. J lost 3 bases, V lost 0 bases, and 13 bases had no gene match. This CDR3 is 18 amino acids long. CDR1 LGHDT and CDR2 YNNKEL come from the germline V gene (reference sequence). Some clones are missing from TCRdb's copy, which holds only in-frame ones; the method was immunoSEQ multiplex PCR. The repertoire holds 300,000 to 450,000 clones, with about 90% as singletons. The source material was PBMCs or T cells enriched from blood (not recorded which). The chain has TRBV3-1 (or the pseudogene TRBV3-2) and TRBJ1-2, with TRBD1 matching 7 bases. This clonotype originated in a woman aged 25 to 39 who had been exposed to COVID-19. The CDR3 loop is CASSQDPRRGDRDYGYTF. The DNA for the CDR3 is TGTGCCAGCAGCCAAGATCCGAGACGAGGGGACAGAGACTATGGCTACACCTTC.